The source of this T cell receptor beta chain is a study of blood T cell repertoires in COVID-19. In the original workflow: By means of reference gene primer amplification, nucleated cell counts were estimated. Repertoires were generated with immunoSEQ multiplex PCR, while TCRdb's copy carries only in-frame clones and drops some. V, J and clone size derive from that table, while D and trimming were established from the DNA sequence. The table lists some 250,000 clones, around four fifths of them singletons. V was cut by 8 bases and J by 7 bases, with 18 bases left in between. CDR3 length: 14 amino acids. CDR1 and CDR2 from the germline V gene are SGHTA and FQGNSA.

This clonotype originated in an elderly man with acute or convalescent COVID-19. The chain employs TRBV7-2 and TRBJ2-1; D ambiguous. The specimen was peripheral blood. The DNA for the CDR3 is TGTGCCAGCGGTCCCTCCCTATACGGGAATGAGCAGTTCTTC. Translating it yields CASGPSLYGNEQFF.